The 30 T cell receptor beta chains listed next were all sequenced from one sample in a study of T cells after yellow fever vaccination. TCRdb redid the calling of the 5' RACE reads with MiXCR, one entry per CDR3 protein. The table records some 73,000 distinct CDR3 sequences, approximately 7.5% of them present only once. This sample comprised CD8+ T cells sorted from PBMCs, obtained on the day of the yellow fever booster vaccination. The receptors here all came from a man between 25 and 39 years old who received the YFV17D yellow fever vaccine.

The sample holds many counts of this clonotype. The gene calls are TRBV12-3 or TRBV12-4 and TRBJ2-3, with 7 nucleotides matching TRBD2. Trimming removed 6 bases from V and 3 bases from J; junction bases left unmatched: 6. CDR3 length equals 14 residues. This CDR3 reads CASSPGLLTDTQYF. The CDR3 DNA is TGTGCCAGCAGCCCGGGACTACTGACAGATACGCAGTATTTT.

The chain joins TRBV11-2 to TRBJ2-3, with 13 bases aligning to TRBD2. V shed 0 bases, J shed 3 bases, and the junction held 21 bases outside the gene matches. From germline, CDR1 is SGHAT and CDR2 FQNNGV. This CDR3 is 23 amino acids long. The CDR3 DNA reads as TGTGCCAGCAGCTTAGACCGAGGGGCGGACTTTCAAGGACTAGCGGGAGAGACAGATACGCAGTATTTT. Protein product: CASSLDRGADFQGLAGETDTQYF.

This clonotype has only a few counts. The V call is TRBV6-5, the J call TRBJ2-7, with D perhaps matching TRBD1 (8 bases). This CDR3 has 17 amino acids. Trimming took 0 bases from V and 7 from J, leaving 22 bases between them. CDR1 and CDR2 from the germline V gene are MNHEY and SVGAGI. The CDR3 protein is CASSYSIGQGGHYEQYF. The CDR3 DNA follows: TGTGCCAGCAGTTACTCGATAGGACAGGGAGGGCATTATGAGCAGTACTTC.

This clonotype was detected only once. This chain links TRBV6-2 or TRBV6-3 with TRBJ2-2, with D tentatively TRBD2 (6 bases). CDR1 and CDR2 from the germline V gene are MNHEY and SVGEGT. V was shortened by 2 bases and J by 1 base, with 17 bases between the two germline ends. The CDR3 is 18 amino acids. This CDR3 reads CASSYRLEAEMNTGELFF. The CDR3 DNA reads as TGTGCCAGCAGTTACAGACTAGAGGCAGAGATGAACACCGGGGAGCTGTTTTTT.

The chain carries TRBV4-2 and TRBJ2-7; 7 nucleotides agree with TRBD2. Germline V CDR1 and CDR2: LGHNA, YNFKEQ. This CDR3 is 16 amino acids long. V was clipped by 0 bases and J by 2 bases; unmatched bases: 7. The CDR3, as DNA: TGTGCCAGCAGCCAAGATTGGGCGGGAGTTCCCTACGAGCAGTACTTC. This sequence encodes CASSQDWAGVPYEQYF.

This clonotype has more than one count but fewer than ten. The genes are TRBV27 and TRBJ2-5; weak D call: TRBD1 (6 bases). This CDR3 region has 15 residues. CDR1 MNHEY and CDR2 SMNVEV come from the germline V gene (reference sequence). Trimming stripped 4 bases from V and 3 bases from J, with 15 bases between. The CDR3 spells CASSYIGGSEETQYF. CDR3 sequence (DNA): TGTGCCAGCAGTTATATAGGGGGTTCGGAAGAGACCCAGTACTTC.

In this sample, this clonotype turned up many times. The V call is TRBV7-6, the J call TRBJ2-7; possibly TRBD1 for D (6 bases). CDR3 size: 13 residues. CDR1 and CDR2 from the germline V gene are SGHVS and FNYEAQ. V gave up 3 bases and J gave up 3 bases, with 9 bases separating them. CDR3 residues: CASSFGGDYEQYF. The CDR3 DNA reads as TGTGCCAGCAGCTTTGGGGGCGACTACGAGCAGTACTTC.

This clonotype appeared a few times. The chain combines TRBV7-2 with TRBJ2-7; perhaps D is TRBD1 or TRBD2 (5 bases each). Trimming pared 10 bases from V and 1 base from J, leaving 17 bases between. CDR1 SGHTA and CDR2 FQGNSA come from the germline V gene. The CDR3 has 14 amino acids. CDR3 nucleotides: TGTGCCACGTCGCACGGGACCGGGTCCTACGAGCAGTACTTC. Its protein is CATSHGTGSYEQYF.

This clonotype has ten or more counts. The chain carries TRBV27 and TRBJ2-5; D not certain. Germline CDR1 and CDR2: MNHEY and SMNVEV (reference sequence). V gave up 6 bases and J gave up 2 bases, with 10 bases separating them. This CDR3 has 13 amino acids. DNA of the CDR3: TGTGCCAGCAGCGGTAGCACACAAGAGACCCAGTACTTC. This translates into CASSGSTQETQYF.

The CDR3 nucleotides read TGTGCCAGCCGGGGCCGGAGCTATGGCTACACCTTC. Translation: CASRGRSYGYTF. The chain links TRBV12-3 or TRBV12-4 to TRBJ1-2; TRBD1 might be the D (5 bases). Trimming took off 8 bases at V and 4 bases at J, with 11 bases between the two ends. The CDR3 loop spans 12 amino acids.

The chain links TRBV12-3 or TRBV12-4 to TRBJ2-1; perhaps TRBD2 as D (6 bases). There are 13 residues in the CDR3. V lost 7 bases to trimming and J lost 8 bases, with 15 bases between them. CDR3 sequence: CASIPTSYHEQFF. CDR3 nucleotide sequence: TGTGCCAGCATCCCGACTAGTTATCATGAGCAGTTCTTC.

In this sample, this clonotype turned up many times. This chain joins TRBV28 and TRBJ2-4, with D perhaps TRBD1 (6 bases). The germline V and J ends were trimmed by 6 bases and 10 bases, with 22 bases remaining between them. Germline values: CDR1 MDHEN, CDR2 SYDVKM. This CDR3 has 15 amino acids. The CDR3 sequence is CASRHRDTTWDIQYF. The CDR3 nucleotides read TGTGCCAGCAGGCACAGGGATACCACTTGGGATATTCAGTACTTC.

By sample share, this clonotype is medium-sized. The chain combines TRBV7-9 with TRBJ1-1, with D unclear. This CDR3 has 15 amino acids. Germline CDR1 SEHNR, CDR2 FQNEAQ (reference sequence). V lost 5 bases to trimming and J lost 0 bases, with 13 bases between them. As DNA, the CDR3 is TGTGCCAGCAGCCCCCCGGCACAGATGAACACTGAAGCTTTCTTT. This gives the protein CASSPPAQMNTEAFF.

This clonotype occurred a few times. This sequence joins TRBV21-1 and TRBJ2-2; the table's D call TRBD1 went unverified against the DNA. TRBV21-1 is reported as a pseudogene. The CDR3 contains 14 residues. CDR3 amino acids: CASTLTGPTGELFF. The DNA for the CDR3 is TGTGCCAGCACTTTGACAGGCCCCACCGGGGAGCTGTTTTTT.

This clonotype was counted a few times. This chain links TRBV7-3 with TRBJ1-6; a weak D match, TRBD1 (5 bases). The CDR3 totals 19 residues. V was trimmed by 5 bases and J by 2 bases, leaving 22 bases between them. Looked up from germline, CDR1 is SGHTA and CDR2 is FQGTGA. The CDR3 spells CASSIGLSDRVAYNSPLHF. DNA for the CDR3: TGTGCCAGCAGCATAGGCTTGAGCGACAGAGTGGCCTATAATTCACCCCTCCACTTT.

The rearrangement joins TRBV4-3 to TRBJ2-7, with 9 bases that match TRBD2. CDR1 and CDR2 (germline): LGHNA, YSLEER. The J segment lost 0 bases and the V segment lost 4 bases, leaving 4 bases of the junction unmatched. There are 15 residues in the CDR3. In DNA, the CDR3 is TGCGCCAGCAGCCCATTTAGCGGGAGCTCCTACGAGCAGTACTTC. Translated, it gives CASSPFSGSSYEQYF.

This clonotype was observed at least ten times. The gene calls are TRBV27 and TRBJ1-1, with D possibly matching TRBD1 (5 bases). Trimming stripped 4 bases from V and 8 bases from J, with 14 bases between. Germline assignment: CDR1 MNHEY and CDR2 SMNVEV (reference sequence). This CDR3 region has 13 residues. CDR3 in amino acids: CASSYPGGTEAFF. In nucleotides, the CDR3 is TGTGCCAGCAGTTACCCTGGCGGGACGGAAGCTTTCTTT.

This clonotype was observed a few times. V and J are TRBV7-8 and TRBJ1-2; 7 nucleotides match TRBD1. V shed 5 bases and J 4 bases; nucleotides not matched to a gene: 10. CDR1 SGHVS and CDR2 FQNEAQ come from the germline V gene. The CDR3 covers 15 residues. CDR3 sequence reads: CASSPSRQGFYGYTF. The DNA for the CDR3 is TGTGCCAGCAGCCCCTCACGACAGGGCTTCTATGGCTACACCTTC.

This clonotype has ten or more counts. The genes are TRBV2 and TRBJ2-2, with 8 nucleotides matching TRBD2. The V and J ends lost 6 bases and 7 bases, in that order; junction bases with no gene match: 10. The CDR3 runs 15 residues. CDR1 is SNHLY, CDR2 FYNNEI, per germline. The CDR3 DNA is TGTGCCAGCAGATCCAGCGGGAGTCCTATCGGGGAGCTGTTTTTT. Its translation is CASRSSGSPIGELFF.

This clonotype was found a few times. This chain uses TRBV9 with TRBJ2-3; 9 positions match TRBD1. The J segment lost 5 bases and the V segment lost 2 bases, leaving 9 bases of the junction unmatched. This CDR3 has 16 residues. Germline lookup yields CDR1 SGDLS and CDR2 YYNGEE. The CDR3 loop is CASSVARDRALDTQYF. The CDR3 bases are TGTGCCAGCAGCGTCGCCAGGGACAGGGCATTAGATACGCAGTATTTT.

This clonotype was seen only a few times. The chain has TRBV7-9 and TRBJ2-5; D gene unclear. V lost 6 bases and J 5 bases, leaving 13 bases between the germline ends. CDR3 length: 13 residues. Germline CDR1 SEHNR, CDR2 FQNEAQ (reference sequence). For the CDR3, the DNA is TGTGCCAGCAGGTCCTTGGATGAGGAGACCCAGTACTTC. Translating gives CASRSLDEETQYF. The full variable domain, rest sourced from reference TRBV7-9 and TRBJ2-5, is DTGVSQNPRHKITKRGQNVTFRCDPISEHNRLYWYRQTLGQGPEFLTYFQNEAQLEKSRLLSDRFSAERPKGSFSTLEIQRTEQGDSAMYLCASRSLDEETQYFGPGTRLLVL.

This clonotype has just a few counts. The chain links TRBV7-8 to TRBJ2-1, with 8 bases lining up with TRBD2. The germline V gene has CDR1 SGHVS and CDR2 FQNEAQ. J was trimmed by 9 bases and V by 5 bases; bases with no gene match: 6. The CDR3 contains 13 residues. The CDR3 loop reads CASSLGLESEQFF. Here the CDR3 DNA reads TGTGCCAGCAGCCTGGGACTAGAGAGTGAGCAGTTCTTC.

This sequence joins TRBV7-8 and TRBJ1-1; D is undetermined. The CDR3 is 14 amino acids. V lost 5 bases to trimming and J lost 8 bases, with 18 bases between them. Germline lookup yields CDR1 SGHVS and CDR2 FQNEAQ. CDR3 loop: CASSGLRADLEAFF. The CDR3 region has the DNA TGTGCCAGCAGCGGTCTGCGGGCTGATTTGGAAGCTTTCTTT.

The gene calls are TRBV6-5 and TRBJ2-5; 9 bases fit TRBD2. V gave up 6 bases and J gave up 5 bases; unmatched junction bases: 16. Germline V CDR1 and CDR2: MNHEY, SVGAGI. This CDR3 has 17 residues. The CDR3 DNA reads as TGTGCCAGCAGATCGCTTTTGGTTCTAGCGGGAAGGGAGACCCAGTACTTC. This codes for CASRSLLVLAGRETQYF.

This clonotype was recorded at least ten times. J is TRBJ2-2 and V is TRBV4-3; 10 bases map to TRBD2. Germline V gives CDR1 LGHNA, CDR2 YSLEER. J gave up 4 bases and V 0 bases, and 8 bases lay outside the gene matches. The CDR3 is 18 residues long. CDR3 loop: CASSQEAAGGPSTGELFF. Written as DNA, the CDR3 is TGCGCCAGCAGCCAAGAAGCAGCGGGAGGGCCCTCCACCGGGGAGCTGTTTTTT.

This chain joins TRBV19 and TRBJ2-2; D is perhaps TRBD1 or TRBD2 (5 bases each). The CDR3 sequence is 12 residues long. V lost 5 bases and J 10 bases, leaving 11 bases between the germline ends. Looked up from germline, CDR1 is LNHDA and CDR2 is SQIVND (reference sequence). The CDR3 DNA reads TGTGCCAGTAGTCGGGGCGTTAAGGAGCTGTTTTTT. It encodes CASSRGVKELFF.

This clonotype was found a few times. V gene TRBV29-1 combines with J gene TRBJ2-3; D possibly corresponds to TRBD2 (6 bases). V gave up 5 bases and J gave up 0 bases, with 9 bases separating them. This CDR3 has 13 amino acids. Per the germline V gene, CDR1 is SQVTM and CDR2 is ANQGSEA. The CDR3 spells CSVWRASTDTQYF. Written as DNA, the CDR3 is TGCAGCGTTTGGAGGGCCAGCACAGATACGCAGTATTTT.

This clonotype showed up just a few times. The rearrangement links TRBV12-3 or TRBV12-4 to TRBJ1-3; no definite D call. Trimming removed 4 bases from V and 1 base from J, with 8 bases in between. This CDR3 has 14 amino acids. The CDR3 nucleotides are TGTGCCAGCAGTTCTGGGATATCTGGAAACACCATATATTTT. Protein product: CASSSGISGNTIYF.

The rearrangement uses TRBV6-2 or TRBV6-3 and TRBJ2-1; 12 bases match TRBD2. Germline CDR1 and CDR2: MNHEY and SVGEGT. The CDR3 is 18 residues long. Germline trimming cut 6 bases from V and 4 bases from J; bases unmatched to any gene: 13. CDR3 loop: CASRTLDIGLAGYNEQFF. CDR3 coding DNA: TGTGCCAGCAGAACTTTAGACATCGGACTAGCGGGGTACAATGAGCAGTTCTTC.

CDR3 protein: CASFFRRQGLKDKNIQYF. As DNA, the CDR3 is TGTGCCAGTTTTTTCCGCAGACAGGGGCTTAAGGACAAAAACATTCAGTACTTC. The J gene is TRBJ2-4, the V gene TRBV21-1; the tabulated D call, TRBD1, remains unverified against the DNA. TRBV21-1 is labeled a pseudogene. The CDR3 length is 18 residues.